The rows below give T cell receptor beta chains drawn from one sample of a study of CD4 T cells in relation to SARS-CoV-2 and coronaviruses. Their antigens are not known. Only in-frame clones appear in the TCRdb table, and some are missing; sequencing was by immunoSEQ multiplex PCR. This sample yields around 23,000 clones, of which about 70% are seen a single time; more than 15% belongs to the top ten. Sequencing was performed on CD4+ T cells from PBMCs, cultured in vitro. The receptors originated from a human donor in good health. The CDR3 runs from the conserved cysteine through the conserved F or W.

cdr3_length j_call v_call cdr3_aa
14 TRBJ2-5 TRBV2 CASSSGTGRETQYF
15 TRBJ2-7 TRBV19 CASSKDRGPSYEQYF
17 TRBJ2-3 TRBV14 CASSHPVRGSGTDTQYF
17 TRBJ2-1 TRBV4-2 CASSQWAGGPGHNEQFF
13 TRBJ2-7 TRBV20-1 CSASRQQSYEQYF
17 TRBJ2-3 TRBV15 CATSRRLAGAGTDTQYF
11 TRBJ2-1 TRBV3-1/TRBV3-2 CASSLGDEQFF
12 TRBJ1-1 TRBV6-5 CASSQTGAEAFF
15 TRBJ2-5 TRBV19 CASSMGQGVEETQYF
16 TRBJ2-1 TRBV18 CASSPGSSGTNNEQFF
17 TRBJ2-7 TRBV29-1 CSVETPTSGRVSYEQYF
16 TRBJ1-6 TRBV27 CASRPKDRGVGSPLHF
15 TRBJ2-7 TRBV6-5 CASVASGRAGDEQYF
15 TRBJ2-7 TRBV6-2/TRBV6-3 CASSTGLAGTYEQYF
13 TRBJ2-2 TRBV7-8 CASSFVNTGELFF
13 TRBJ2-7 TRBV10-3 CAISESGGNEQYF
11 TRBJ2-1 TRBV6-1 CASSESSREFF
16 TRBJ2-2 TRBV6-6 CASSYTSGRETGELFF
13 TRBJ2-2 TRBV7-2 CASSFSLIGELFF
15 TRBJ1-4 TRBV6-5 CASSKSQSGPGRLFF
18 TRBJ2-2 TRBV24-1 CATSDLQSGGENTGELFF
16 TRBJ2-7 TRBV4-1 CASSQDPASGGYEQYF
14 TRBJ2-6 TRBV9 CASEERVGANVLTF